This TCR beta chain originates from a study of T cells in Graves' hyperthyroidism and ophthalmopathy. CDR3 length: 11 residues. The germline CDR1 and CDR2 sequences are LNHDA and SQIVND (reference sequence). Trimming stripped 6 bases from V and 7 bases from J, with 6 bases between. As for this clonotype: This may arise from a read error, as a much more abundant clone is one base away.

What was amplified from RNA transcripts were TCR beta CDR3 regions. First-round RT-PCR targeting the TCR CDR3 was performed with the HTBI primer set. Each CDR3 protein gets one entry after TCRdb re-called the multiplex PCR reads with MiXCR. Among about 840,000 distinct CDR3 sequences listed, approximately 40% were seen once. Sample: blood. This TCR was recovered from a man between 18 and 35 years old with Graves' hyperthyroidism. The rearrangement links TRBV19 to TRBJ2-2; unclear D gene. CDR3 in amino acids: CASRNVGELFF. The CDR3 DNA follows: TGTGCCAGTAGGAACGTCGGGGAGCTGTTTTTT.